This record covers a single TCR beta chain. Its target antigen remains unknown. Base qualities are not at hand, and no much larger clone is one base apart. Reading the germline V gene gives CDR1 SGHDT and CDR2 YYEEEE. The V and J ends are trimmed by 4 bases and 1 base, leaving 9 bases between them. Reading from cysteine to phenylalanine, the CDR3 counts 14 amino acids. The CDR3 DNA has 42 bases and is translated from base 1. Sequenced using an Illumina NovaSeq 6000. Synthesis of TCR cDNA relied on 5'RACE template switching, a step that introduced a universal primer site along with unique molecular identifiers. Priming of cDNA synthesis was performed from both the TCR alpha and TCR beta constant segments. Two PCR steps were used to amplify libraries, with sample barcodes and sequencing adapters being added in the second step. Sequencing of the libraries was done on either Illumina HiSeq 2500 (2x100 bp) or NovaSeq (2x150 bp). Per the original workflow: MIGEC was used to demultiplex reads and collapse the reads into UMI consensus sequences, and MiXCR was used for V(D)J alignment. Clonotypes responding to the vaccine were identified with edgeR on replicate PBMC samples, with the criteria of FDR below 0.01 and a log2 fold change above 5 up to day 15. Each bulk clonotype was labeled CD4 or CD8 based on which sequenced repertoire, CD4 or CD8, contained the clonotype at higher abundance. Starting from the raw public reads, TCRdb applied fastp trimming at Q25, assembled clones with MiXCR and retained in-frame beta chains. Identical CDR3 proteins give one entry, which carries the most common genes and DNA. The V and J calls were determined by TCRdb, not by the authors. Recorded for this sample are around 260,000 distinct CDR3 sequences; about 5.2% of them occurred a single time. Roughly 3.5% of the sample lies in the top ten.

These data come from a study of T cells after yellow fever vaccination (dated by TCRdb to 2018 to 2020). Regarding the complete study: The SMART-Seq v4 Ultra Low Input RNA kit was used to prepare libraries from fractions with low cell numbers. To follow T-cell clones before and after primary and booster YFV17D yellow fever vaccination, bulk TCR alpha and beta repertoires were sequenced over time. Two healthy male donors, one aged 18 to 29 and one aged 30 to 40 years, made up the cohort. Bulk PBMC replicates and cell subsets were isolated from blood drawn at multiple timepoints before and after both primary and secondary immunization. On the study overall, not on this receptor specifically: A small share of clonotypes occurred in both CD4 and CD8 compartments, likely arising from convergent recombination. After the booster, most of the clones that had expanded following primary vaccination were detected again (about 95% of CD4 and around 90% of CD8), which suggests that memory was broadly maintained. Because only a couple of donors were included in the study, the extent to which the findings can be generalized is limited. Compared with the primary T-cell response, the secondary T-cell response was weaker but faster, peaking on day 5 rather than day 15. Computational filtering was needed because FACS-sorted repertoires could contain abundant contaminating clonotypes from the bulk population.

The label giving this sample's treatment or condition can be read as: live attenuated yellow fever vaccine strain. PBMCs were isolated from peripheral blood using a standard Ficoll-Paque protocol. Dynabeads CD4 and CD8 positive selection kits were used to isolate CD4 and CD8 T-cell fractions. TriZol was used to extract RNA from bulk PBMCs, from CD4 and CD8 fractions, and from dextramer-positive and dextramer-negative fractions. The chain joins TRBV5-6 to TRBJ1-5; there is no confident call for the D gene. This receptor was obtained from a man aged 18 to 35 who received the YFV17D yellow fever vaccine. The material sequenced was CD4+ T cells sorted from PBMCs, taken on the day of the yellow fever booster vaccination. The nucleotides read TGTGCCAGCAGCATGGGCAGAAGCAATCAGCCCCAGCATTTT. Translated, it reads CASSMGRSNQPQHF.